This TCR beta chain is drawn from a study of T cell changes during pregnancy in multiple sclerosis. The CDR3 spans 15 residues. Germline V gene data show CDR1 as MNHEY and CDR2 as SMNVEV (reference sequence). V was cut by 5 bases and J by 6 bases, with 17 bases left in between. Measured with immunoSEQ multiplex PCR; TCRdb has only the in-frame clones, and not every one. The table has under 75,000 clones, about nine tenths seen once. The sequence came from a female donor with multiple sclerosis, enrolled in a pregnancy study. Sequenced here: CD4+ T cells from peripheral blood mononuclear cells, sampled after pregnancy. The chain combines TRBV27 with TRBJ2-4, with D perhaps matching TRBD2 (5 bases). The CDR3 nucleotides are TGTGCCAGCAGTACAACCCGGGGTTTGGGAAACATTCAGTACTTC. Its translation: CASSTTRGLGNIQYF.